A single T cell receptor beta chain is shown here with its context. The data belong to a study of shared clonotypes between healthy human individuals. TCRdb keeps only in-frame clones here, not all; method: immunoSEQ multiplex PCR. The sample holds about 1,500,000 clones, roughly 95% seen once. Germline assignment: CDR1 ENHRY and CDR2 SYGVKD. Unmatched junction bases numbered 6, after V lost 10 bases and J lost 2 bases. This CDR3 spans 14 amino acids. V usage is TRBV10-3 and J usage is TRBJ1-5; 9 nucleotides align to TRBD1. Input material: naive CD4+ T cells sorted from blood. As for subset: CD45RA+ positively selected. The receptor's source is a man aged 25-40 years in good health. CDR3 in amino acids: CATGRDRGNQPQHF. The CDR3, as DNA: TGTGCCACCGGACGGGACAGGGGCAATCAGCCCCAGCATTTT.